These T cell receptor beta chains were read from a single sample in a study of long-term antiretroviral therapy in people with HIV. Sequenced by immunoSEQ multiplex PCR; TCRdb stores in-frame clones only, minus some. The sample carries under 20,000 clones, roughly 80% recorded once. This specimen consisted of unsorted PBMCs, obtained 0.2 years after starting antiretroviral therapy. All receptors come from a woman between 35 and 50 years old with HIV. Each CDR3 is given with its conserved first and last residue. The order of the fields is J gene, V gene, CDR3 protein.

TRBJ1-1 TRBV29-1 CSVGGQWDTEAFF
TRBJ2-6 TRBV27 CASSFASSGANVLTF
TRBJ2-2 TRBV6-1 CASILVGTNTGELFF
TRBJ2-3 TRBV2 CASREGMDTQYF
TRBJ2-7 TRBV10-3 CAIRPGQGGYEQYF
TRBJ2-1 TRBV11-3 CASSFQQGEPNEQFF
TRBJ2-7 TRBV19 CASSDSGSYEQYF
TRBJ1-2 TRBV15 CATSRDRPELNGYTF
TRBJ2-7 TRBV19 CASSSGAGYEQYF
TRBJ2-7 TRBV30 CAWSPDTPREQYF
TRBJ2-2 TRBV7-9 CASSLDRATGELFF
TRBJ1-2 TRBV6-4 CASRRQGGYGYTF
TRBJ2-7 TRBV10-3 CAISEAGGSSYEQYF
TRBJ2-5 TRBV7-2 CASSGQSTGGAKTQYF
TRBJ2-3 TRBV5-6 CASSYQRGFTDTQYF
TRBJ2-7 TRBV29-1 CSVARQEGPYEQYF
TRBJ2-7 TRBV10-3 CAISESALGQYF
TRBJ1-1 TRBV6-1 CASSVDPRTEAFF
TRBJ2-7 TRBV27 CASSLLRTGLEYF
TRBJ2-3 TRBV10-3 CAIGGGVNTQYF
TRBJ2-7 TRBV19 CATADRGLSYEQYF
TRBJ2-5 TRBV5-1 CASSPGLDREETQYF
TRBJ2-1 TRBV11-3 CASSSTGNEQFF
TRBJ2-1 TRBV19 CALNRNEQFF
TRBJ1-2 TRBV5-6 CASSPNYDSPTNYGYTF
TRBJ2-7 TRBV5-1 CASSLWVDYEQYF
TRBJ1-2 TRBV7-6 CASSPGRVYLDGYTF
TRBJ2-7 TRBV5-1 CASRTGLAVTYEQYF